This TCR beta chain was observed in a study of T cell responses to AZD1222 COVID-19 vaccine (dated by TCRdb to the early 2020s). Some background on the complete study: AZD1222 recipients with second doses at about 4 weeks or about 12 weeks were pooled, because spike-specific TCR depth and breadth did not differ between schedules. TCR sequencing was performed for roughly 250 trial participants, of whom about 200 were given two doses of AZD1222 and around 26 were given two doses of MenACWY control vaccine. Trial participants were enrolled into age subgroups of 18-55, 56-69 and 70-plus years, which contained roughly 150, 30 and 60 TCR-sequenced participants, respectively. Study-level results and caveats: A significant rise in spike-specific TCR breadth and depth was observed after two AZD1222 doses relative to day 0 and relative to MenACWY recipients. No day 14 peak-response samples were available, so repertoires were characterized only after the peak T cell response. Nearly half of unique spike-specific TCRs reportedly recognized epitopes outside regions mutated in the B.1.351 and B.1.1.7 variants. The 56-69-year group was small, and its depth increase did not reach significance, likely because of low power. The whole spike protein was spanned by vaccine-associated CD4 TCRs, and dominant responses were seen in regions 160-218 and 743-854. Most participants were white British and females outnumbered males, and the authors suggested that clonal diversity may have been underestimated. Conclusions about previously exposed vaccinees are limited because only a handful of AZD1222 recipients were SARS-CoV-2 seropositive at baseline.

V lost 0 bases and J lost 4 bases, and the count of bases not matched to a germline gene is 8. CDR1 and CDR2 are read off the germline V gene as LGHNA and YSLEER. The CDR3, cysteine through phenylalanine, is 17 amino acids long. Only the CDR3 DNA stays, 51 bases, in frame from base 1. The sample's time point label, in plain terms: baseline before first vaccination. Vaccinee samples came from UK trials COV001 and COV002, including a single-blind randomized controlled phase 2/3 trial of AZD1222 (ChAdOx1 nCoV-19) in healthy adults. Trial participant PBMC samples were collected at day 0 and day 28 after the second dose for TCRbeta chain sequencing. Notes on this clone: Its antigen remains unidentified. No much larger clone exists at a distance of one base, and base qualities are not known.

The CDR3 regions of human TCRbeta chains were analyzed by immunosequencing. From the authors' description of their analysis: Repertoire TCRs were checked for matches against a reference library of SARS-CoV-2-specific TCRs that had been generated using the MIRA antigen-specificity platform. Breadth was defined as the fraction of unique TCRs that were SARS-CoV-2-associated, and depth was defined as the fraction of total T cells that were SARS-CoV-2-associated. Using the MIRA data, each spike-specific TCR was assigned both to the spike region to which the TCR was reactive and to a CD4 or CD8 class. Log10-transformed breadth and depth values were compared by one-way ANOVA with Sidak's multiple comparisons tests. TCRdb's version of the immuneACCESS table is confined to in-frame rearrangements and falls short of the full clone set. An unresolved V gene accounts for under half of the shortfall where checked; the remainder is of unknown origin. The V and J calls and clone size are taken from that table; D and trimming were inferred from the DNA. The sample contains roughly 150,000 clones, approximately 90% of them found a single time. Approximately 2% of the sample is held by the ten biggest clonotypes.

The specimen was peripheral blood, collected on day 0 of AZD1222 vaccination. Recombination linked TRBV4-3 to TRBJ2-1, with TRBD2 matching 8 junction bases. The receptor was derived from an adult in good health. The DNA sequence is TGCGCCAGCAGCCAAGAATCGCAGCGGGAGCAGTACAATGAGCAGTTCTTC. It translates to CASSQESQREQYNEQFF.